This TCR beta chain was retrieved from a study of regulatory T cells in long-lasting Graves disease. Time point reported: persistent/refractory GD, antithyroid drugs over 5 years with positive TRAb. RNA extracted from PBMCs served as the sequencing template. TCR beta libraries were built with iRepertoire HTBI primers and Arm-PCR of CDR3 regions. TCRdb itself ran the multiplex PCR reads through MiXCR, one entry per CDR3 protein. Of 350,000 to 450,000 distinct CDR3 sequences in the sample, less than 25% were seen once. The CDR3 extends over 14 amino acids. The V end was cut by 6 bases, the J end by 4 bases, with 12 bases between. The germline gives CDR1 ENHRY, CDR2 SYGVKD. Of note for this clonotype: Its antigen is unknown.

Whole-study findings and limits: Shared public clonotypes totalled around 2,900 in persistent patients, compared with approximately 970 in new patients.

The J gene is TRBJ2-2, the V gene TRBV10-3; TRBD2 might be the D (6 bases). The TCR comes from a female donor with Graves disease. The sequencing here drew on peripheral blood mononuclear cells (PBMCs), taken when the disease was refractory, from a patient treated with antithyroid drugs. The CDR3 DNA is TGTGCCATCAGGGCCGGGACTTCCACCGGGGAGCTGTTTTTT. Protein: CAIRAGTSTGELFF.